The 12 T cell receptor beta chains given below trace back to one sample, sequenced in a study of blood T cell repertoires in COVID-19. Libraries were prepared by immunoSEQ multiplex PCR; TCRdb keeps only in-frame clonotypes and omits some of them. The data hold more than 450,000 clones, with roughly 87% observed a single time. Sample: PBMCs or T cells enriched from blood (not recorded which). These receptors originate from a woman between 18 and 29 years old who had recovered from COVID-19.

V is TRBV30 and J is TRBJ1-6; 10 nucleotides agree with TRBD1. From germline, CDR1 is GTSNPN and CDR2 SVGIG (reference sequence). Trimming removed 3 bases from V and 8 bases from J; junction bases left unmatched: 1. CDR3 length: 13 amino acids. The CDR3 protein is CAWSDRGHSPLHF. For the CDR3, the DNA is TGTGCCTGGAGCGACAGGGGGCATTCACCCCTCCACTTT. The variable domain in full, with the rest retrieved from reference TRBV30 and TRBJ1-6, is SQTIHQWPATLVQPVGSPLSLECTVEGTSNPNLYWYRQAAGRGLQLLFYSVGIGQISSEVPQNLSASRPQDRQFILSSKKLLLSDSGFYLCAWSDRGHSPLHFGNGTRLTVT.

This clone appeared a single time. The chain couples TRBV15 to TRBJ1-4, with D possibly TRBD1 on 5 matching bases. V gave up 5 bases and J gave up 6 bases, with 13 bases separating them. The length of the CDR3 is 14 residues. Germline assignment: CDR1 LNHNV and CDR2 YYDKDF (reference sequence). The CDR3 DNA sequence: TGTGCCACCAGCCTCCGGGGGGGGGATGAAAAACTGTTTTTT. Its protein product is CATSLRGGDEKLFF.

This clone was picked up a small number of times. V gene TRBV6-5 combines with J gene TRBJ1-4; D might be TRBD1 (5 bases). Germline loops: CDR1 MNHEY, CDR2 SVGAGI. The CDR3 extends over 14 amino acids. The V end lost 8 bases, the J end lost 0 bases, and 10 bases lay between the germline ends. The CDR3 loop is CASGDFATNEKLFF. The CDR3 nucleotides read TGTGCCAGCGGGGACTTCGCAACTAATGAAAAACTGTTTTTT.

This chain connects TRBV23-1 to TRBJ2-3; D is unclear. TRBV23-1 is reported as an ORF; its role is uncertain. The CDR3 runs to 15 residues. V lost 6 bases and J 2 bases, leaving 15 bases between the germline ends. CDR3 amino acids: CASSLKQISTDTQYF. CDR3 DNA sequence: TGCGCCAGCAGCCTGAAACAAATCTCCACAGATACGCAGTATTTT.

This chain connects TRBV30 to TRBJ2-7; 7 nucleotides line up with TRBD1. The germline gives CDR1 GTSNPN, CDR2 SVGIG (reference sequence). The CDR3 loop spans 18 amino acids. Trimming at V came to 3 bases and at J to 3 bases, leaving 20 bases not matched to a gene. The CDR3 nucleotides read TGTGCCTGGAGAACAGGGCAGGGGGAGCGAAGGACCCTCTACGAGCAGTACTTC. Its protein is CAWRTGQGERRTLYEQYF.

The chain recombines TRBV5-1 with TRBJ1-3; no clear D gene. The CDR3 length is 16 residues. V dropped 1 base and J dropped 0 bases, with 11 bases sitting between them. The germline gives CDR1 SGHRS, CDR2 YFSETQ. The CDR3 reads CASSLTVLFSGNTIYF. CDR3 DNA: TGCGCCAGCAGCTTGACGGTCCTCTTCTCTGGAAACACCATATATTTT.

The chain uses TRBV5-5 and TRBJ2-2, with unresolved D. Germline values: CDR1 SGHKS, CDR2 YYEKEE (reference sequence). Trimming pared 1 base from V and 8 bases from J, leaving 12 bases between. The CDR3 loop spans 14 amino acids. DNA for the CDR3: TGTGCCAGCAGCTTGTCCCCAGGTCCAGGGGAGCTGTTTTTT. Residues: CASSLSPGPGELFF.

This clone was observed a single time. The chain combines TRBV11-2 with TRBJ2-3, with D possibly TRBD2 on 5 matching bases. Germline V gene sequence: CDR1 SGHAT, CDR2 FQNNGV. Trimming pared 5 bases from V and 3 bases from J, leaving 12 bases between. The CDR3 has 14 residues. The CDR3 protein is CASSPQRVTDTQYF. Written as DNA, the CDR3 is TGTGCCAGCAGCCCCCAGAGGGTGACAGATACGCAGTATTTT. The variable domain in full, completed from reference TRBV11-2 and TRBJ2-3, reads EAGVAQSPRYKIIEKRQSVAFWCNPISGHATLYWYQQILGQGPKLLIQFQNNGVVDDSQLPKDRFSAERLKGVDSTLKIQPAKLEDSAVYLCASSPQRVTDTQYFGPGTRLTVL.

This clone was recorded once. This chain links TRBV6-4 with TRBJ2-1, with 8 positions matching TRBD1. CDR1 and CDR2 from the germline V gene are MRHNA and SNTAGT. Trimming at V came to 0 bases and at J to 7 bases, leaving 11 bases not matched to a gene. The CDR3 runs to 17 residues. The CDR3 loop reads CASSDSIQGAPRNEQFF. The DNA of the CDR3 is TGTGCCAGCAGTGACTCAATCCAGGGGGCGCCAAGGAATGAGCAGTTCTTC.

The chain uses TRBV9 and TRBJ2-7; 7 nucleotides line up with TRBD1. The ends lost 1 base at V and 6 bases at J; junction bases unmatched: 13. This CDR3 is built from 16 residues. Germline V lookup: CDR1 SGDLS, CDR2 YYNGEE. In nucleotides, the CDR3 is TGTGCCAGCAGCGTACAATCCGAGGGGGCGGGTCGCGAGCAGTACTTC. This sequence encodes CASSVQSEGAGREQYF.

The chain uses TRBV6-1 and TRBJ1-5; 8 bases agree with TRBD1. Germline assignment: CDR1 MNHNS and CDR2 SASEGT. The CDR3 is 16 residues long. The junction had 6 bases not matched to a gene; V was cut back by 0 bases and J by 5 bases. The CDR3 spells CASSEAGRGQDQPQHF. The CDR3 DNA follows: TGTGCCAGCAGTGAAGCTGGCAGGGGGCAGGATCAGCCCCAGCATTTT.

The rearrangement joins TRBV4-1 to TRBJ2-7, with D maybe TRBD1 (5 bases). From germline, CDR1 is MGHRA and CDR2 YSYEKL. The V gene lost 0 bases and the J gene lost 0 bases, with 6 bases spanning the gap. The CDR3 runs to 14 residues. This CDR3 reads CASSQDDSSYEQYF. The CDR3 DNA sequence: TGCGCCAGCAGCCAAGATGACAGCTCCTACGAGCAGTACTTC.